The next 27 T cell receptor beta chains were all read from a single sample in a study of cytomegalovirus exposure and HLA in healthy donors. The PCR made use of 60 Vbeta and 13 Jbeta primers. Measured with immunoSEQ multiplex PCR; TCRdb has only the in-frame clones, and not every one. The profile shows about 150,000 clones, about 70% of them singletons. Source material: PBMCs. The receptors derive from a man younger than 40 in good health and CMV-seropositive.

The V gene is TRBV11-3, the J gene TRBJ2-3; 7 bases fit TRBD2. J gave up 4 bases and V 4 bases, and 17 bases lay outside the gene matches. This CDR3 region has 18 residues. Germline CDR1 reads SGHNT; CDR2 reads YENEEA. The CDR3 protein is CASSSPPGEGVRADTQYF. In DNA form, the CDR3 reads TGTGCCAGCAGCTCCCCCCCTGGGGAGGGAGTTCGTGCAGATACGCAGTATTTT.

The chain employs TRBV20-1 and TRBJ2-7; perhaps TRBD2 as D (6 bases). Per the germline V gene, CDR1 is DFQATT and CDR2 is SNEGSKA (reference sequence). V was shortened by 0 bases and J by 7 bases, with 7 bases between the two germline ends. This CDR3 contains 11 residues. As DNA, the CDR3 is TGCAGTGCTAGAGACCGGGAGGAGCAGTACTTC. This translates into CSARDREEQYF.

This rearrangement joins TRBV6-5 to TRBJ1-3; 7 nucleotides agree with TRBD1. The CDR3 runs to 13 residues. Germline values: CDR1 MNHEY, CDR2 SVGAGI. The J segment lost 4 bases and the V segment lost 6 bases, leaving 3 bases of the junction unmatched. Here the CDR3 DNA reads TGTGCCAGCAGATTGACAGGGGGAAACACCATATATTTT. As protein: CASRLTGGNTIYF.

This clone was observed a handful of times. The rearrangement uses TRBV7-8 and TRBJ2-1; maybe TRBD1 (6 bases). The CDR3 totals 14 residues. The V end was cut by 5 bases, the J end by 7 bases, with 15 bases between. Germline V gene lookup returns CDR1 SGHVS and CDR2 FQNEAQ. The chain's CDR3 is CASSLTDQGNEQFF. In nucleotides, the CDR3 is TGTGCCAGCAGCCTAACGGACCAGGGGAATGAGCAGTTCTTC.

The chain has TRBV7-9 and TRBJ1-6, with D unclear. Germline V gene sequence: CDR1 SEHNR, CDR2 FQNEAQ (reference sequence). V lost 5 bases and J lost 8, with 13 bases in between. The CDR3 contains 14 residues. The chain's CDR3 is CASSLDGDHSPLHF. The CDR3 DNA sequence: TGTGCCAGCAGCCTCGACGGGGATCATTCACCCCTCCACTTT.

The chain has TRBV10-3 and TRBJ2-7, with 7 nucleotides matching TRBD2. Germline V gene data show CDR1 as ENHRY and CDR2 as SYGVKD. J was trimmed by 1 base and V by 6 bases; bases with no gene match: 6. The CDR3 sequence is 14 residues long. CDR3 loop: CAISYGGGSYEQYF. As DNA, the CDR3 is TGTGCCATCAGCTACGGGGGAGGGTCCTACGAGCAGTACTTC.

This chain joins TRBV19 and TRBJ2-3; 12 nucleotides line up with TRBD2. V lost 7 bases to trimming and J lost 4 bases; unmatched junction nucleotides: 6. This CDR3 is 15 amino acids long. CDR1 is LNHDA and CDR2 is SQIVND in the germline V gene (reference sequence). The CDR3 DNA reads as TGTGCCAGTATGCCTAGCGGGAGGGCCCCAGATACGCAGTATTTT. Amino acids: CASMPSGRAPDTQYF.

This sequence joins TRBV6-6 and TRBJ1-1, with 7 bases matching TRBD1. From germline, CDR1 is MNHNY and CDR2 SVGAGI (reference sequence). This CDR3 comprises 16 residues. V shed 2 bases and J 1 base; nucleotides not matched to a gene: 7. The CDR3 region is CASSYRTGQQNTEAFF. The CDR3 DNA sequence: TGTGCCAGCAGTTACCGTACGGGACAGCAGAACACTGAAGCTTTCTTT.

The chain links TRBV7-8 to TRBJ1-4; D perhaps matches TRBD1 (6 bases). This CDR3 has 16 residues. Germline V gene data show CDR1 as SGHVS and CDR2 as FQNEAQ. V dropped 4 bases and J dropped 5 bases, with 17 bases sitting between them. For the CDR3, the DNA is TGTGCCAGCAGCTCCTCGGGGGGACACCTGAATGAAAAACTGTTTTTT. Its protein is CASSSSGGHLNEKLFF.

The sample holds one count of this clone. The chain links TRBV13 to TRBJ2-2; TRBD2 is a possible D gene (5 bases). The CDR3 is 14 residues long. Per germline, CDR1 PRHDT and CDR2 FYEKMQ (reference sequence). V lost 4 bases and J 7 bases, leaving 13 bases between the germline ends. CDR3 DNA sequence: TGTGCCAGCAGCTCCCGGGATCTGAACGGGGAGCTGTTTTTT. It is translated as CASSSRDLNGELFF.

Points on this clone: Other DNA variants within this sample encode the same CDR3. The chain combines TRBV12-5 with TRBJ2-7; D possibly corresponds to TRBD1 (5 bases). Trimming removed 5 bases from V and 3 bases from J, with 14 bases in between. Germline values: CDR1 LGHNT, CDR2 FRNRAP. The CDR3 runs to 14 residues. CDR3 loop: CASGPPTGHYEQYF. CDR3 nucleotide sequence: TGTGCTAGTGGTCCGCCAACCGGACACTACGAGCAGTACTTC. The complete variable domain, with remaining parts taken from reference TRBV12-5 and TRBJ2-7, reads DARVTQTPRHKVTEMGQEVTMRCQPILGHNTVFWYRQTMMQGLELLAYFRNRAPLDDSGMPKDRFSAEMPDATLATLKIQPSEPRDSAVYFCASGPPTGHYEQYFGPGTRLTVT.

The chain carries TRBV4-1 and TRBJ1-4; D is uncertain. Germline V gives CDR1 MGHRA, CDR2 YSYEKL. V was pared by 5 bases and J by 0 bases, with 7 bases between. The CDR3 extends over 14 amino acids. Here the CDR3 reads CASSNGATNEKLFF. The CDR3 nucleotides are TGCGCCAGCAGCAATGGAGCAACTAATGAAAAACTGTTTTTT.

This clone has just a few counts. The chain combines TRBV5-1 with TRBJ1-5; the match to TRBD1 covers 7 bases. The CDR3 has 15 residues. The trim removed 0 bases at V and 6 bases at J, leaving 6 bases unmatched. Per germline, CDR1 SGHRS and CDR2 YFSETQ. CDR3 in amino acids: CASSLGGQVAQPQHF. As DNA, the CDR3 is TGCGCCAGCAGCTTGGGCGGACAGGTTGCTCAGCCCCAGCATTTT.

The CDR3 DNA is TGTGCCAGCAGCCCTCAGCGGGATTCGATCTACGAGCAGTACTTC. Encoded protein: CASSPQRDSIYEQYF. This chain connects TRBV7-2 to TRBJ2-7; 7 bases align to TRBD2. The germline V gene has CDR1 SGHTA and CDR2 FQGNSA. The CDR3 has 15 amino acids. V shed 5 bases and J 3 bases; nucleotides not matched to a gene: 10.

The J gene is TRBJ2-7, the V gene TRBV27; a weak D match, TRBD2 (7 bases). Trimming took off 6 bases at V and 3 bases at J, with 15 bases between the two ends. CDR3 length: 14 amino acids. Germline CDR1 is MNHEY and CDR2 is SMNVEV (reference sequence). CDR3 in amino acids: CASRVVGGLYEQYF. The CDR3 DNA sequence: TGTGCCAGCAGGGTGGTGGGGGGGCTCTACGAGCAGTACTTC.

The chain is built from TRBV5-4 and TRBJ2-5; TRBD1 matches 11 bases. Germline assignment: CDR1 SGHNT and CDR2 YYREEE (reference sequence). J was trimmed by 5 bases and V by 2 bases; bases with no gene match: 17. This CDR3 region has 19 residues. The chain's CDR3 is CASSFILGTGGLFMETQYF. For the CDR3, the DNA is TGTGCCAGCAGCTTCATCCTGGGGACAGGGGGTTTGTTTATGGAGACCCAGTACTTC.

This rearrangement joins TRBV10-3 to TRBJ1-4; no definite D call. V lost 10 bases to trimming and J lost 5 bases, with 11 bases between them. Germline assignment: CDR1 ENHRY and CDR2 SYGVKD. The CDR3 runs to 12 residues. The CDR3 bases are TGTGCCACTGGGAGCCAGAATGAAAAACTGTTTTTT. Protein product: CATGSQNEKLFF.

The chain has TRBV11-2 and TRBJ2-1, with 7 nucleotides matching TRBD1. CDR1 and CDR2 (germline): SGHAT, FQNNGV. V dropped 5 bases and J dropped 2; count of bases not matched to a gene: 6. CDR3 length: 15 residues. As DNA, the CDR3 is TGTGCCAGCAGCCCTCGGGGACAGACCTACAATGAGCAGTTCTTC. Translating gives CASSPRGQTYNEQFF.

The chain employs TRBV11-3 and TRBJ2-2, with unresolved D. Per the germline V gene, CDR1 is SGHNT and CDR2 is YENEEA. The CDR3 runs 13 residues. V lost 5 bases to trimming and J lost 3 bases, with 7 bases between them. The CDR3: CASSLTDTGELFF. CDR3 sequence (DNA): TGTGCCAGCAGCCTAACTGACACCGGGGAGCTGTTTTTT.

V is TRBV11-3 and J is TRBJ2-7, with 7 bases fitting TRBD1. The CDR3 runs 18 residues. Germline values: CDR1 SGHNT, CDR2 YENEEA. With V trimmed by 1 base and J by 6 bases, 18 bases remained unmatched. The DNA of the CDR3 is TGTGCCAGCAGCTTAGGCCTAACAGGGGCGAACGGATATGGCGAGCAGTACTTC. Encoded protein: CASSLGLTGANGYGEQYF.

This clone was detected only a few times. The chain has TRBV16 and TRBJ2-3; TRBD1 is a possible D gene (5 bases). Deletions cut 5 bases from V and 2 bases from J, with 17 bases between. CDR1 and CDR2 (germline): KGHSY, FQNENV. This CDR3 has 16 residues. The CDR3 nucleotides are TGTGCCAGCAGCAAAAGATCGACAGCGAACACAGATACGCAGTATTTT. It yields the protein CASSKRSTANTDTQYF.

V gene TRBV30 combines with J gene TRBJ2-6; D possibly corresponds to TRBD2 (6 bases). Trimming stripped 3 bases from V and 0 bases from J, with 12 bases between. The germline V gene encodes CDR1 GTSNPN and CDR2 SVGIG (reference sequence). CDR3 length: 16 amino acids. CDR3 region: CAWRAPGSSGANVLTF. In DNA, the CDR3 is TGTGCCTGGAGGGCACCCGGGAGCTCTGGGGCCAACGTCCTGACTTTC.

This sequence joins TRBV30 and TRBJ2-2; TRBD2 matches at 8 bases. This CDR3 is built from 14 residues. Germline CDR1 GTSNPN, CDR2 SVGIG (reference sequence). J gave up 2 bases and V 8 bases, and 7 bases lay outside the gene matches. CDR3 nucleotide sequence: TGTGCCGCTCGACTAGCGAGCAACACCGGGGAGCTGTTTTTT. Translating it yields CAARLASNTGELFF. Looking up the rest from reference TRBV30 and TRBJ2-2 gives the full variable domain: SQTIHQWPATLVQPVGSPLSLECTVEGTSNPNLYWYRQAAGRGLQLLFYSVGIGQISSEVPQNLSASRPQDRQFILSSKKLLLSDSGFYLCAARLASNTGELFFGEGSRLTVL.

The chain couples TRBV9 to TRBJ2-2; possible D gene TRBD2, 5 bases. CDR3 length equals 15 residues. Germline CDR1 SGDLS, CDR2 YYNGEE. V lost 0 bases and J 7 bases, leaving 13 bases between the germline ends. The CDR3 nucleotides read TGTGCCAGCAGCGTAGGGCGGGTCTCCGTCGGGGAGCTGTTTTTT. The encoded protein is CASSVGRVSVGELFF.

Notes on this clone: Distinct nucleotide sequences in the sample also encode this CDR3. This chain links TRBV27 with TRBJ1-5; D is ambiguous. This CDR3 has 12 amino acids. Trimming left V 5 bases short and J 4 bases short, with 6 bases between. The germline CDR1 and CDR2 sequences are MNHEY and SMNVEV (reference sequence). The CDR3 DNA is TGTGCCAGCAGTAGCGGAAATCAGCCCCAGCATTTT. It specifies CASSSGNQPQHF.

V is TRBV7-8 and J is TRBJ1-2; possible D gene TRBD1, 6 bases. With 6 bases removed from V and 3 bases from J, the gap between germline ends came to 17 bases. This CDR3 region has 15 residues. The V gene's germline CDR1 is SGHVS and CDR2 FQNEAQ. The chain's CDR3 is CASSRLRTADYGYTF. In DNA form, the CDR3 reads TGTGCCAGCAGTCGACTCCGGACAGCAGACTATGGCTACACCTTC.

This clone was seen more than once but under ten times. CDR3 sequence: CASSKTQYEQYF. The CDR3, as DNA: TGTGCCAGCAGTAAAACACAGTACGAGCAGTACTTC. The chain combines TRBV6-1 with TRBJ2-7; D is unclear. Trimming took 5 bases from V and 4 from J, leaving 9 bases between them. Germline CDR1 and CDR2: MNHNS and SASEGT. CDR3 length: 12 residues.